This entry describes one T cell receptor (beta chain). This record comes from a study of blood T cell repertoires in COVID-19. Clones were sequenced by immunoSEQ multiplex PCR, and TCRdb holds only the in-frame ones, with some missing. The table includes some 20,000 clones, about nine tenths detected once. The CDR3 consists of 16 residues. The ends lost 6 bases at V and 5 bases at J; junction bases unmatched: 15. Germline V gene data show CDR1 as GTSNPN and CDR2 as SVGIG (reference sequence). The sequenced sample was peripheral blood. The rearrangement links TRBV30 to TRBJ2-5, with 10 bases matching TRBD1. The TCR sequence derives from a human donor in a cohort sampled during active COVID-19. The CDR3 spells CACQWTDRGLVETQYF. In DNA form, the CDR3 reads TGTGCCTGCCAATGGACTGACAGGGGGCTGGTGGAGACCCAGTACTTC.